The 15 T cell receptor beta chains in this list originate from one sample, sequenced in a study of cytomegalovirus exposure and HLA in healthy donors. The PCR employed 60 Vbeta primers together with 13 Jbeta primers. Generated by immunoSEQ multiplex PCR, the TCRdb table keeps only in-frame clones and is missing some. The sample includes some 71,000 clones, about 70% seen only once; the top ten take 7.5% to 9%. Sequencing was performed on PBMCs. The origin of the receptors is a man aged 35 to 55 in good health and CMV-seropositive.

This clone has just a few counts. This rearrangement joins TRBV14 to TRBJ1-3; D might be TRBD1 (5 bases). CDR3 size: 16 residues. Trimming left V 0 bases short and J 2 bases short, with 11 bases between. CDR1 and CDR2 (germline): SGHDN, FVKESK. Here the CDR3 reads CASSQDLPGAGNTIYF. The CDR3 DNA reads TGTGCCAGCAGCCAAGATCTGCCGGGGGCTGGAAACACCATATATTTT.

The genes are TRBV7-8 and TRBJ1-2; no reliable D call. The V end lost 2 bases, the J end lost 0 bases, and 10 bases lay between the germline ends. The V gene's germline CDR1 is SGHVS and CDR2 FQNEAQ. The CDR3 contains 15 residues. The CDR3, as DNA: TGTGCCAGCAGCTTATTGTTGGAGCCTAACTATGGCTACACCTTC. As protein: CASSLLLEPNYGYTF.

This chain joins TRBV7-3 and TRBJ2-2; 15 nucleotides line up with TRBD2. This CDR3 is built from 18 residues. V was clipped by 5 bases and J by 1 base; unmatched bases: 5. Germline lookup yields CDR1 SGHTA and CDR2 FQGTGA. The CDR3 region is CASSQAGLAGGNTGELFF. CDR3 bases: TGTGCCAGCAGCCAGGCGGGACTAGCGGGGGGGAACACCGGGGAGCTGTTTTTT.

The chain has TRBV6-1 and TRBJ1-1; a possible D gene is TRBD1 (6 bases). The length of the CDR3 is 10 residues. The ends were cut back, 10 bases at V and 10 bases at J, with 13 bases in the middle. Germline CDR1 and CDR2: MNHNS and SASEGT. CDR3 sequence: CAIRTVGAFF. The CDR3 coding sequence is TGTGCCATCCGGACAGTAGGAGCTTTCTTT.

This clone has a handful of counts. The chain is built from TRBV7-3 and TRBJ2-2; 9 bases align to TRBD2. Trimming at V came to 3 bases and at J to 4 bases, leaving 6 bases not matched to a gene. Germline V gene sequence: CDR1 SGHTA, CDR2 FQGTGA. The CDR3 has 16 residues. DNA for the CDR3: TGTGCCAGCAGCTTTATGGCGGGAGGGATCACCGGGGAGCTGTTTTTT. The encoded protein is CASSFMAGGITGELFF.

This chain joins TRBV28 and TRBJ2-7, with 11 bases identical to TRBD1. CDR1 and CDR2 (germline): MDHEN, SYDVKM. The CDR3 consists of 14 residues. V trimming: 7 bases; J trimming: 3 bases; junction bases outside the gene matches: 5. CDR3 in amino acids: CASTSDRGLYEQYF. The DNA of the CDR3 is TGTGCCAGCACATCGGACAGGGGGCTCTACGAGCAGTACTTC.

This chain connects TRBV4-3 to TRBJ2-2, with D maybe TRBD1 (5 bases). The CDR3 is made up of 16 amino acids. V gave up 1 base and J gave up 1 base, with 10 bases separating them. Germline V gene data show CDR1 as LGHNA and CDR2 as YSLEER. In DNA, the CDR3 is TGCGCCAGCAGCCAAGGGACATTGGGGAACACCGGGGAGCTGTTTTTT. Translated, it gives CASSQGTLGNTGELFF.

The chain is built from TRBV25-1 and TRBJ1-2; maybe TRBD1 (6 bases). CDR1 and CDR2 from the germline V gene are MGHDK and SYGVNS. Trimming took off 0 bases at V and 5 bases at J, with 16 bases between the two ends. The CDR3 is 16 amino acids. The CDR3: CASSEYGTGQVYGYTF. Written as DNA, the CDR3 is TGTGCCAGCAGTGAATATGGAACAGGGCAAGTGTATGGCTACACCTTC.

The chain recombines TRBV10-3 with TRBJ2-1; TRBD2 aligns across 9 bases. From germline, CDR1 is ENHRY and CDR2 SYGVKD. The ends lost 4 bases at V and 7 bases at J; junction bases unmatched: 11. This CDR3 contains 16 residues. The CDR3 sequence: CAISGGASGMRNEQFF. In DNA, the CDR3 is TGTGCCATCAGTGGTGGGGCTAGCGGGATGAGGAATGAGCAGTTCTTC.

The chain recombines TRBV10-3 with TRBJ2-3, with 10 bases fitting TRBD1. There are 18 residues in the CDR3. CDR1 is ENHRY, CDR2 SYGVKD, per germline. V was clipped by 6 bases and J by 5 bases; unmatched bases: 17. Here the CDR3 reads CAISSTRQGQGEQDTQYF. CDR3 in DNA: TGTGCCATCAGCTCAACCCGCCAAGGACAGGGGGAACAAGATACGCAGTATTTT.

The J gene is TRBJ2-2, the V gene TRBV5-1, with 10 bases that match TRBD1. Trimming at V came to 3 bases and at J to 3 bases, leaving 5 bases not matched to a gene. This CDR3 has 16 amino acids. Germline V CDR1 and CDR2: SGHRS, YFSETQ. DNA for the CDR3: TGCGCCAGCAGCTCCATCGGGACAGGGGACACCGGGGAGCTGTTTTTT. As protein: CASSSIGTGDTGELFF.

This chain uses TRBV6-5 with TRBJ1-3, with a possible D match to TRBD1 (5 bases). The CDR3 is 14 residues long. CDR1 and CDR2 from the germline V gene are MNHEY and SVGAGI. Trimming cost V 6 bases and J 0 bases, with 9 bases left between them. The CDR3 region has the DNA TGTGCCAGCAGAACAAGGGGCTCTGGAAACACCATATATTTT. Residues: CASRTRGSGNTIYF.

Comments on this clone: One end of the junction fails to match germline, which may point to a read error. The J gene is TRBJ2-5, the V gene TRBV7-7; 12 positions agree with TRBD2. The CDR3 consists of 16 residues. Germline V gives CDR1 SSHAT, CDR2 FNYEAQ (reference sequence). CDR3 in amino acids: CASSRGLAGPAETQYF. CDR3 in DNA: TGTGCTAGCAGCCGTGGACTAGCGGGACCCGCAGAGACCCAGTACTTC.

This clone has more than one count but fewer than ten. The rearrangement uses TRBV28 and TRBJ2-7; 8 nucleotides match TRBD2. The junction had 9 bases not matched to a gene; V was cut back by 5 bases and J by 3 bases. The germline V gene has CDR1 MDHEN and CDR2 SYDVKM. The CDR3 contains 15 residues. CDR3 DNA: TGTGCCAGCAGTCCCGGGGGGGGTGGATACTACGAGCAGTACTTC. Amino acids: CASSPGGGGYYEQYF. Full variable domain (rest looked up from reference TRBV28 and TRBJ2-7): DVKVTQSSRYLVKRTGEKVFLECVQDMDHENMFWYRQDPGLGLRLIYFSYDVKMKEKGDIPEGYSVSREKKERFSLILESASTNQTSMYLCASSPGGGGYYEQYFGPGTRLTVT.

The CDR3 region has the DNA TGTGCCAGCAGCTCCGGACTAGCGGGGGTGACAGATACGCAGTATTTT. Its translation is CASSSGLAGVTDTQYF. The chain employs TRBV2 and TRBJ2-3; TRBD2 agrees at 13 bases. J was trimmed by 3 bases and V by 6 bases; bases with no gene match: 6. Germline V CDR1 and CDR2: SNHLY, FYNNEI. The CDR3 is 16 amino acids.